This TCR beta chain came from a study of radiation and T cells in renal cell carcinoma. Method: immunoSEQ multiplex PCR; TCRdb's copy keeps in-frame clones and lacks some. Of 40,000 to 60,000 clones listed, 75% to 85% are singletons. Time point reported: blood 2 weeks post-SBRT. The treatment was: 15 Gy SBRT to primary tumor, nephrectomy 4 weeks later. CDR1 is LGHNA and CDR2 is YSLEER in the germline V gene. The CDR3 is 16 residues long. V was shortened by 0 bases and J by 4 bases, with 12 bases between the two germline ends. The V call is TRBV4-3, the J call TRBJ2-2; possible D gene TRBD2, 6 bases. This TCR derives from a woman in her sixties or seventies with renal cell carcinoma. The sample was blood, taken from a patient whose treatment included radiotherapy and nephrectomy. For the CDR3, the DNA is TGCGCCAGCAGCCAAGATTGGGGGAGGAGCACCGGGGAGCTGTTTTTT. Amino acids: CASSQDWGRSTGELFF.